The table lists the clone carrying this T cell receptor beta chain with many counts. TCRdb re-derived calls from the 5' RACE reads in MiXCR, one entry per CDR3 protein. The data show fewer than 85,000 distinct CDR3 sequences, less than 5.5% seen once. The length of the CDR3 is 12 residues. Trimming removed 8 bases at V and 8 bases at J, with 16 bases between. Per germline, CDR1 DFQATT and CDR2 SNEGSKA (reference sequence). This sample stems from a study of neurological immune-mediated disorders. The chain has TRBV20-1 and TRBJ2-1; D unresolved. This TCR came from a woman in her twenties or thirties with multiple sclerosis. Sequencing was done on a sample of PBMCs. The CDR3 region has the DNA TGCAGTTCCCCCTTGGGCCCCCATGAGCAGTTCTTC. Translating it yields CSSPLGPHEQFF.